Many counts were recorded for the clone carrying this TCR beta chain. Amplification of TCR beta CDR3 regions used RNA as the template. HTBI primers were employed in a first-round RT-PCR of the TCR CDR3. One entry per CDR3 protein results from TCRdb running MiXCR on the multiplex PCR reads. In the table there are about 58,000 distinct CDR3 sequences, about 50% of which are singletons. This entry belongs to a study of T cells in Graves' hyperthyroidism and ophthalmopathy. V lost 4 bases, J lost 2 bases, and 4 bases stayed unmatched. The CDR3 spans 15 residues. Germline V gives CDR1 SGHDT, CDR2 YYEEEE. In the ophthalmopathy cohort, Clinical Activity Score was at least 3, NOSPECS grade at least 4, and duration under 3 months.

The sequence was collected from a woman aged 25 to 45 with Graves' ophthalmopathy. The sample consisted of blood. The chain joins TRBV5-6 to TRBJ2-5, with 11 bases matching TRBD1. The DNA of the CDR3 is TGTGCCAGCAGCGCCCGGGACAGGGGGCAAGAGACCCAGTACTTC. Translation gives CASSARDRGQETQYF.